The clone carrying this T cell receptor beta chain was recorded once. The target antigen is unknown. The data derive from a study of T cell repertoires in cytomegalovirus infection. The CDR3 is 16 residues long. V lost 4 bases, J lost 5 bases, and 12 bases stayed unmatched. CDR1 is SGHRS, CDR2 YFSETQ, per germline. TCRdb re-called the reads with MiXCR, one entry per CDR3 protein. The sample lists approximately 1,000,000 distinct CDR3 sequences; about 33% were seen once. The material sequenced was cultured CD8+ T cells from PBMCs, taken from culture after CMV antigen stimulation. The clonotype comes from a human donor in good health (CMV status not recorded). Some clones in this sample may be carry-over from other donors' samples. The chain couples TRBV5-1 to TRBJ2-5; 9 bases match TRBD2. CDR3 bases: TGCGCCAGCAGCCCGGCGGCGGGGGGGCCGTTGGAGACCCAGTACTTC. Residues: CASSPAAGGPLETQYF.